These 21 T cell receptor beta chains originate from one sample sequenced in a study of blood T cells in healthy people across ages. A second PCR of about 6 to 11 cycles used a sample-barcoded 5' primer and a J-beta primer mix. One entry per CDR3 protein results from TCRdb running MiXCR on the 5' RACE reads. The sample consists of about 1.5 million distinct CDR3 sequences, roughly two fifths of them appearing once. The sequenced sample consisted of blood. The receptor set was obtained from a young woman in good health.

The chain employs TRBV28 and TRBJ2-7, with D hard to call. The V end lost 6 bases, the J end lost 2 bases, and 14 bases lay between the germline ends. CDR1 and CDR2 from the germline V gene are MDHEN and SYDVKM. This CDR3 has 14 amino acids. This chain's CDR3 is CASSPAVLPYEQYF. CDR3 in DNA: TGTGCCAGCAGCCCCGCGGTGTTACCCTACGAGCAGTACTTC.

The rearrangement uses TRBV20-1 and TRBJ2-5; TRBD2 aligns across 7 bases. The CDR3 length is 12 residues. After removal of 3 bases from V and 11 bases from J, the junction contained 9 bases not matched to a gene. CDR1 DFQATT and CDR2 SNEGSKA come from the germline V gene (reference sequence). The CDR3 DNA reads TGCAGTGCTAGTTTCTCCCGGGGGGAGCAGTACTTC. The encoded protein is CSASFSRGEQYF.

CDR3 in DNA: TGTGCCAGCAGCCTGGCTATAATGGAAGATACGCAGTATTTT. Protein sequence: CASSLAIMEDTQYF. This chain links TRBV5-5 with TRBJ2-3; D is undetermined. This CDR3 is built from 14 residues. Per germline, CDR1 SGHKS and CDR2 YYEKEE (reference sequence). Trimming took off 4 bases at V and 5 bases at J, with 14 bases between the two ends.

DNA of the CDR3: TGTGCCAGCAGTCGTCGACGAGGGTCTGAAGCTTTCTTT. It translates to CASSRRRGSEAFF. The J gene is TRBJ1-1, the V gene TRBV27; no clear D gene. This CDR3 contains 13 residues. The germline gives CDR1 MNHEY, CDR2 SMNVEV (reference sequence). V dropped 5 bases and J dropped 6 bases, with 13 bases sitting between them.

This clonotype turned up a few times. The chain is built from TRBV7-2 and TRBJ2-3; D uncertain. The CDR3 totals 15 residues. Germline lookup yields CDR1 SGHTA and CDR2 FQGNSA. Trimming shortened V by 2 bases and J by 0 bases, and 9 bases separated the two germline ends. CDR3 bases: TGTGCCAGCAGCTTATATGGCGTGAGCACAGATACGCAGTATTTT. Translating it yields CASSLYGVSTDTQYF.

This clonotype was counted between two and nine times. This sequence joins TRBV7-9 and TRBJ2-3; D is perhaps TRBD2 (6 bases). Looked up from germline, CDR1 is SEHNR and CDR2 is FQNEAQ (reference sequence). V lost 10 bases and J lost 3, with 20 bases in between. The CDR3 contains 15 residues. CDR3 bases: TGTGCCACCTCGCCCAGGACGGGAGAGACAGATACGCAGTATTTT. Protein product: CATSPRTGETDTQYF.

This chain joins TRBV7-2 and TRBJ2-1, with 9 nucleotides matching TRBD1. This CDR3 has 14 amino acids. In germline, CDR1 is SGHTA, CDR2 FQGNSA. J lost 8 bases, V lost 3 bases, and 5 bases had no gene match. The CDR3 DNA follows: TGTGCCAGCAGCTTCCTGACAGGGGGGGATGAGCAGTTCTTC. Its translation: CASSFLTGGDEQFF.

V gene TRBV29-1 combines with J gene TRBJ2-1; a weak D match, TRBD2 (6 bases). Per germline, CDR1 SQVTM and CDR2 ANQGSEA. The CDR3 extends over 16 amino acids. The CDR3 nucleotides are TGCAGTTCCTCCCAGCCCCCGGGACTTAGCGTCCATGAGCAGTTCTTC. Its protein is CSSSQPPGLSVHEQFF.

The rearrangement joins TRBV29-1 to TRBJ1-1; TRBD1 is a possible D gene (5 bases). Looked up from germline, CDR1 is SQVTM and CDR2 is ANQGSEA. Trimming took 3 bases from V and 7 from J, leaving 18 bases between them. This CDR3 is built from 14 residues. CDR3 DNA: TGCAGCGTTGATCTAGCTGGGGCGAAGAGTGAAGCTTTCTTT. Amino acids: CSVDLAGAKSEAFF. The full variable domain, its missing parts supplied by reference TRBV29-1 and TRBJ1-1, is SAVISQKPSRDICQRGTSLTIQCQVDSQVTMMFWYRQQPGQSLTLIATANQGSEATYESGFVIDKFPISRPNLTFSTLTVSNMSPEDSSIYLCSVDLAGAKSEAFFGQGTRLTVV.

The genes are TRBV7-2 and TRBJ2-1; D is possibly TRBD1 or TRBD2 (5 bases each). The CDR3 has 16 amino acids. The V end was cut by 5 bases, the J end by 8 bases, with 22 bases between. Germline loops: CDR1 SGHTA, CDR2 FQGNSA. The CDR3 DNA reads as TGTGCCAGCAGCAGGCGACGGGACCTTGAGGTCCATGAGCAGTTCTTC. Its protein product is CASSRRRDLEVHEQFF.

As regards this clonotype: This could be a read error, since a much larger clone is one nucleotide away. The V call is TRBV6-6, the J call TRBJ2-5; D not certain. The better agreement between TRBJ2-7 and the DNA end casts doubt on the J call. CDR3 length: 11 amino acids. Germline lookup yields CDR1 MNHNY and CDR2 SVGAGI (reference sequence). This chain's CDR3 is CASSYGFEQYF. Here the CDR3 DNA reads TGTGCCAGCAGTTACGGGTTCGAGCAGTACTTC.

V is TRBV29-1 and J is TRBJ1-5, with a weak D call TRBD1 (6 bases). V was shortened by 7 bases and J by 5 bases, with 18 bases between the two germline ends. The germline gives CDR1 SQVTM, CDR2 ANQGSEA. The CDR3 extends over 14 amino acids. The DNA for the CDR3 is TGCAGCGCCAACAGCGGGGGCCGGGATCAGCCCCAGCATTTT. It is translated as CSANSGGRDQPQHF.

The table lists this clonotype with a few counts. The chain has TRBV6-2 or TRBV6-3 and TRBJ2-1; unclear D gene. V lost 6 bases and J 1 base, leaving 10 bases between the germline ends. The CDR3 is made up of 14 amino acids. Germline lookup yields CDR1 MNHEY and CDR2 SVGEGT. CDR3 bases: TGTGCCAGCAGCAAGAACCCATCCTACAATGAGCAGTTCTTC. It specifies CASSKNPSYNEQFF.

V usage is TRBV4-1 and J usage is TRBJ2-7, with 8 bases fitting TRBD2. The end of the DNA is better explained by TRBJ2-5, so the J call may be wrong. Per germline, CDR1 MGHRA and CDR2 YSYEKL. The CDR3 is 15 residues long. The CDR3 nucleotides are TGCGCCAGCAGCCAAGTTACGGGGGGGCAAGAGACCCAGTACTTC. Protein: CASSQVTGGQETQYF.

This chain uses TRBV6-6 with TRBJ2-1; D gene unclear. V lost 2 bases, J lost 3 bases, and 5 bases lay in between. The CDR3 is 13 amino acids. Germline V gene data show CDR1 as MNHNY and CDR2 as SVGAGI (reference sequence). The CDR3 DNA is TGTGCCAGCAGTTACCTGCACTACAATGAGCAGTTCTTC. It is translated as CASSYLHYNEQFF.

This rearrangement joins TRBV5-5 to TRBJ1-1; TRBD1 matches 8 bases. The V gene end was trimmed by 0 bases and the J gene end by 0 bases; junction bases not matched to a gene: 1. This CDR3 spans 15 amino acids. Germline-derived CDR1 and CDR2 are SGHKS and YYEKEE (reference sequence). The CDR3 DNA follows: TGTGCCAGCAGCTTGGAGGGACAGGTGAACACTGAAGCTTTCTTT. Protein sequence: CASSLEGQVNTEAFF.

Concerning this clonotype itself: One end of the junction is discordant with germline, which a read error may explain. V and J are TRBV20-1 and TRBJ2-3, with D tentatively TRBD1 or TRBD2 (6 bases each). The CDR3 runs to 16 residues. The germline gives CDR1 DFQATT, CDR2 SNEGSKA (reference sequence). The CDR3 loop is CSTREPTGANTDTQYF. CDR3 nucleotide sequence: TGCAGTACTAGAGAACCCACGGGGGCAAACACAGATACGCAGTATTTT.

This clonotype was counted only a few times. This rearrangement joins TRBV7-2 to TRBJ2-3, with D perhaps matching TRBD1 or TRBD2 (6 bases each). Per germline, CDR1 SGHTA and CDR2 FQGNSA. V lost 4 bases and J 0 bases, leaving 17 bases between the germline ends. The CDR3 covers 17 residues. In nucleotides, the CDR3 is TGTGCCAGCAGCTCAGGGGCGGGGCCTACTAGCACAGATACGCAGTATTTT. Translation: CASSSGAGPTSTDTQYF. Full variable domain (missing parts from reference TRBV7-2 and TRBJ2-3): GAGVSQSPSNKVTEKGKDVELRCDPISGHTALYWYRQSLGQGLEFLIYFQGNSAPDKSGLPSDRFSAERTGGSVSTLTIQRTQQEDSAVYLCASSSGAGPTSTDTQYFGPGTRLTVL.

This sequence joins TRBV12-3 or TRBV12-4 and TRBJ2-1; D unresolved. Trimming cost V 3 bases and J 0 bases, with 12 bases left between them. CDR3 length equals 16 residues. CDR3 nucleotides: TGTGCCAGCAGTTTCGGCGGAGTTAGCTCCTACAATGAGCAGTTCTTC. Its protein product is CASSFGGVSSYNEQFF.

The V gene is TRBV27, the J gene TRBJ1-5; D ambiguous. Germline loops: CDR1 MNHEY, CDR2 SMNVEV (reference sequence). Trimming took off 3 bases at V and 7 bases at J, with 10 bases between the two ends. This CDR3 has 13 amino acids. This chain's CDR3 is CASSFAGSQPQHF. CDR3 DNA: TGTGCCAGCAGTTTCGCAGGAAGCCAGCCCCAGCATTTT.

This rearrangement joins TRBV7-9 to TRBJ2-3; tentatively, D is TRBD1 or TRBD2 (5 bases each). Trimming stripped 5 bases from V and 0 bases from J, with 15 bases between. The CDR3 has 16 residues. Germline V gene sequence: CDR1 SEHNR, CDR2 FQNEAQ (reference sequence). In nucleotides, the CDR3 is TGTGCCAGCAGCCCAGTGGGGGTCACTAGCACAGATACGCAGTATTTT. As protein: CASSPVGVTSTDTQYF.